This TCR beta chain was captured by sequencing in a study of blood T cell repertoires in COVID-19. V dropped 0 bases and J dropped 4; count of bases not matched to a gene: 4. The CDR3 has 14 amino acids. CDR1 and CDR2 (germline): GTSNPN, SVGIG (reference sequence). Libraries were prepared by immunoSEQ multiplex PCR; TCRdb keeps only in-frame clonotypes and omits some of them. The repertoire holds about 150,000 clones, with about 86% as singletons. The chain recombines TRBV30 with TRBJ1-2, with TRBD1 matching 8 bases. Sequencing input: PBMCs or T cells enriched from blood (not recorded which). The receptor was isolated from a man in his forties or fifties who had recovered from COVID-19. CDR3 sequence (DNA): TGTGCCTGGAGTGTTACAGGGGGATCCTATGGCTACACCTTC. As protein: CAWSVTGGSYGYTF.